Each of the 9 T cell receptor beta chains below was sequenced from the same sample in a study of T cell responses to AZD1222 COVID-19 vaccine. TCRdb's table, derived via immunoSEQ multiplex PCR, lists solely in-frame clones and lacks some. Counted here are 150,000 to 200,000 clones, 85% to 95% occurring once; the ten biggest clones make up approximately 1.4%. The material was peripheral blood, obtained on day 0 of AZD1222 vaccination. The receptors derive from an adult in good health.

This clone has only one observation. The chain employs TRBV6-4 and TRBJ1-1; 7 positions agree with TRBD1. CDR3 length equals 13 residues. Losses at the gene ends were 5 bases for V and 5 bases for J; bases not matched to a gene: 5. From germline, CDR1 is MRHNA and CDR2 SNTAGT. The CDR3 bases are TGTGCCAGCAGTCTGACAGGGAGGACTGAAGCTTTCTTT. It encodes CASSLTGRTEAFF.

The chain joins TRBV27 to TRBJ2-5; 9 positions match TRBD2. V was clipped by 5 bases and J by 0 bases; unmatched bases: 13. CDR1 MNHEY and CDR2 SMNVEV come from the germline V gene (reference sequence). This CDR3 comprises 18 residues. The CDR3 reads CASSLRGSGGLYQETQYF. CDR3 nucleotide sequence: TGTGCCAGCAGTCTCCGCGGTAGCGGGGGCTTGTACCAAGAGACCCAGTACTTC.

This chain uses TRBV19 with TRBJ1-5, with 8 bases aligning to TRBD1. Germline assignment: CDR1 LNHDA and CDR2 SQIVND (reference sequence). The CDR3 contains 16 residues. V was clipped by 6 bases and J by 6 bases; unmatched bases: 13. CDR3 region: CASSITLQGAAQPQHF. In nucleotides, the CDR3 is TGTGCCAGTAGCATAACACTTCAGGGGGCGGCTCAGCCCCAGCATTTT.

The CDR3 DNA reads as TGTGCCAGCAGTGGGGTCTTGACAAAGGCTTACTATGGCTACACCTTC. Its protein is CASSGVLTKAYYGYTF. This chain joins TRBV2 and TRBJ1-2; unclear D gene. Germline V lookup: CDR1 SNHLY, CDR2 FYNNEI. CDR3 length: 16 amino acids. V was clipped by 4 bases and J by 3 bases, with 18 bases between them.

The rearrangement links TRBV15 to TRBJ2-5; D ambiguous. The CDR3 totals 16 residues. Per germline, CDR1 LNHNV and CDR2 YYDKDF (reference sequence). Between the trimmed V and J ends, which lost 5 bases and 4 bases, there was a span of 20 bases. The CDR3 sequence: CATSFTTLGYGETQYF. The CDR3 bases are TGTGCCACCAGCTTTACGACTCTAGGGTACGGAGAGACCCAGTACTTC. Full variable domain (remainder filled in from reference TRBV15 and TRBJ2-5): DAMVIQNPRYQVTQFGKPVTLSCSQTLNHNVMYWYQQKSSQAPKLLFHYYDKDFNNEADTPDNFQSRRPNTSFCFLDIRSPGLGDTAMYLCATSFTTLGYGETQYFGPGTRLLVL.

The chain is built from TRBV23-1 and TRBJ1-6, with 10 positions matching TRBD1. TRBV23-1 carries the ORF label, with uncertain function. The CDR3 covers 14 residues. The V segment lost 4 bases and the J segment 9 bases; nucleotides outside the gene matches: 3. CDR3 sequence reads: CASSLRTGGSPLHF. CDR3 bases: TGCGCCAGCAGTCTTCGGACAGGGGGTTCACCCCTCCACTTT.

The chain couples TRBV28 to TRBJ2-2; D is perhaps TRBD1 (6 bases). There are 21 residues in the CDR3. CDR1 and CDR2 from the germline V gene are MDHEN and SYDVKM. V was cut by 5 bases and J by 1 base, with 29 bases left in between. The CDR3 loop is CASSHTGHPNPGVKNTGELFF. CDR3 bases: TGTGCCAGCAGTCACACGGGACACCCGAATCCTGGGGTGAAGAACACCGGGGAGCTGTTTTTT.

V and J are TRBV29-1 and TRBJ1-2, with TRBD1 as a possible D gene (5 bases). The V end lost 4 bases, the J end lost 6 bases, and 12 bases lay between the germline ends. From germline, CDR1 is SQVTM and CDR2 ANQGSEA. The CDR3 contains 12 residues. CDR3 DNA sequence: TGCAGCGTTGGCTCGGGGGTTGATGGCTACACCTTC. Protein sequence: CSVGSGVDGYTF.

This chain links TRBV2 with TRBJ1-2, with D perhaps matching TRBD1 (5 bases). The germline V gene encodes CDR1 SNHLY and CDR2 FYNNEI. V was shortened by 3 bases and J by 4 bases, with 15 bases between the two germline ends. The CDR3 consists of 15 residues. CDR3 in amino acids: CASSEGVGRGYGYTF. The CDR3 DNA sequence: TGTGCCAGCAGTGAGGGGGTGGGTCGCGGCTATGGCTACACCTTC.